The next 5 T cell receptor beta chains were all read from a single sample in a study of blood T cell repertoires in COVID-19. TCRdb's table, derived via immunoSEQ multiplex PCR, lists solely in-frame clones and lacks some. Seen here are 140,000 to 150,000 clones, more than 75% observed once, and the top ten hold about 10%. Sequenced input: PBMCs or T cells enriched from blood (not recorded which). These receptors were obtained from a man aged 60 to 69 who had recovered from COVID-19.

This clone was detected only once. The V gene is TRBV18, the J gene TRBJ2-3, with a possible D match to TRBD1 (6 bases). The CDR3 spans 12 residues. The germline V gene has CDR1 KGHSH and CDR2 LQKENI. The V end lost 8 bases, the J end lost 4 bases, and 10 bases lay between the germline ends. DNA of the CDR3: TGTGCCAGCCGCCCAGGGGCAGATACGCAGTATTTT. It yields the protein CASRPGADTQYF.

The chain couples TRBV6-2 or TRBV6-3 to TRBJ1-4, with unresolved D. Germline loops: CDR1 MNHEY, CDR2 SVGEGT. This CDR3 is 13 amino acids long. V lost 2 bases to trimming and J lost 5 bases, with 6 bases between them. Written as DNA, the CDR3 is TGTGCCAGCAGTTACGATGGCAATGAAAAACTGTTTTTT. Translating gives CASSYDGNEKLFF.

The table lists this clone with a few counts. The genes are TRBV12-3 or TRBV12-4 and TRBJ2-7; perhaps TRBD1 as D (6 bases). Trimming stripped 5 bases from V and 0 bases from J, with 8 bases between. The CDR3 has 13 residues. The CDR3: CASSAQGSYEQYF. CDR3 in DNA: TGTGCCAGCAGTGCACAGGGCTCCTACGAGCAGTACTTC.

This clone has a handful of counts. The rearrangement joins TRBV28 to TRBJ1-5; the D is unclear. The CDR3 has 12 residues. From germline, CDR1 is MDHEN and CDR2 SYDVKM. V was shortened by 7 bases and J by 4 bases, with 8 bases between the two germline ends. The CDR3 bases are TGTGCCAGCACAGCGGCTAATCAGCCCCAGCATTTT. Protein sequence: CASTAANQPQHF.

CDR3 DNA: TGTGCCAGCAGCCGGGGGACTGATTATGGCTACACCTTC. It codes for CASSRGTDYGYTF. This chain connects TRBV9 to TRBJ1-2; the D gene is possibly TRBD1 (5 bases). The germline V gene has CDR1 SGDLS and CDR2 YYNGEE. V was cut by 4 bases and J by 5 bases, with 12 bases left in between. The CDR3 is 13 amino acids.